The clone carrying this TCR beta chain is a singleton in its sample. What it binds is not known. This entry comes from a study of T cell responses to AZD1222 COVID-19 vaccine. Study-wide findings and caveats: Once two AZD1222 doses were given, Spike-specific TCR breadth and depth went up. Epitopes outside B.1.351 and B.1.1.7 mutated regions reportedly drew nearly half of spike TCRs. The study found vaccine-associated CD4 TCRs spanning spike, dominant at 160-218 and 743-854. Just a handful of people given AZD1222 tested seropositive at baseline.

Assay: immunoSEQ multiplex PCR; the TCRdb copy retains only in-frame clones and omits some. This table has around 150,000 clones, around 92% appearing once. J gave up 4 bases and V 6 bases, and 3 bases lay outside the gene matches. The CDR3 length is 13 residues. Germline V CDR1 and CDR2: LGHNT, FRNRAP. The source was peripheral blood, collected 28 days after the second AZD1222 dose. This receptor was taken from an adult who received the AZD1222 COVID-19 vaccine. V usage is TRBV12-5 and J usage is TRBJ1-5; TRBD1 matches at 7 bases. DNA of the CDR3: TGTGCTAGTGGACAGGGGTTAAATCAGCCCCAGCATTTT. Translated: CASGQGLNQPQHF.